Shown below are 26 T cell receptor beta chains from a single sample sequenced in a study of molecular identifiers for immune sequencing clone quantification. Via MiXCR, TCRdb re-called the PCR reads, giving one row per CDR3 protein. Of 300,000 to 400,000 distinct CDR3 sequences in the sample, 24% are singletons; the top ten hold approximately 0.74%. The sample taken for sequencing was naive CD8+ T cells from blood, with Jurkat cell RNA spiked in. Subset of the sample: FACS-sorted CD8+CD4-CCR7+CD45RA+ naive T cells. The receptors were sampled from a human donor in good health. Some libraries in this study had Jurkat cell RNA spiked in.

The CDR3 nucleotides are TGTGCCAGCAGCTTAGTAGGCCGGATCGAAGAGACCCAGTACTTC. Translating it yields CASSLVGRIEETQYF. The chain is built from TRBV7-9 and TRBJ2-5; no firm D call. The CDR3 consists of 15 residues. The ends were cut back, 1 base at V and 3 bases at J, with 12 bases in the middle. Germline V gene data show CDR1 as SEHNR and CDR2 as FQNEAQ (reference sequence).

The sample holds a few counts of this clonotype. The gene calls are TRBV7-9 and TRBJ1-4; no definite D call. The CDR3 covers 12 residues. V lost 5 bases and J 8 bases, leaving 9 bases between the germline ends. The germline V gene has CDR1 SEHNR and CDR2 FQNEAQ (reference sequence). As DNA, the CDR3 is TGTGCCAGCAGCCGGACCGGGGAAAAACTGTTTTTT. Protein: CASSRTGEKLFF.

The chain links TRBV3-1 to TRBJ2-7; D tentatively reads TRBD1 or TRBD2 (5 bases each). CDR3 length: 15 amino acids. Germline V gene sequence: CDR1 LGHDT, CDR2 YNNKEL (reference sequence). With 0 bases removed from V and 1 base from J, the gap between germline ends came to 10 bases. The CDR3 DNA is TGTGCCAGCAGCCAAGACAGGGACGGGTCCTACGAGCAGTACTTC. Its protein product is CASSQDRDGSYEQYF.

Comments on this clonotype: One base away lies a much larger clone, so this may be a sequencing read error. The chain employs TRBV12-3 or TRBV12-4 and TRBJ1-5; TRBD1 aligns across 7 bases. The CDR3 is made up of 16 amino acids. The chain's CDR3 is CASSFGGGFNNRPQHF. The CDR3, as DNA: TGTGCCAGCAGTTTCGGAGGGGGCTTTAACAATCGGCCCCAGCATTTT.

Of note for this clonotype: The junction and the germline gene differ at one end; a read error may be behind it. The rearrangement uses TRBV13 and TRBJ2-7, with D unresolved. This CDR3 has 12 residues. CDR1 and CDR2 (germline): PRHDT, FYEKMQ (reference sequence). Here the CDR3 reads CVSSALRDEQYF. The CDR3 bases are TGTGTCAGCAGCGCCCTCAGAGACGAGCAGTACTTC.

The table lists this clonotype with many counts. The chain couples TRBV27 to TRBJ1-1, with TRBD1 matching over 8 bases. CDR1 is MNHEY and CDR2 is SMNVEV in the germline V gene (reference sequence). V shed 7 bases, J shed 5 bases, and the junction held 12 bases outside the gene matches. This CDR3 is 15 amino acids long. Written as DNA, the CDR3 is TGTGCCAGCATTAGGGCAGGGGGCGTAGAGACTGAAGCTTTCTTT. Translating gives CASIRAGGVETEAFF.

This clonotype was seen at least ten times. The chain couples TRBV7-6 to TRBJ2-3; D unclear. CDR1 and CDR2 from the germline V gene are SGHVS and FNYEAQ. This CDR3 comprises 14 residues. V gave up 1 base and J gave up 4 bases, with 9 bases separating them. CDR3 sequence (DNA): TGTGCCAGCAGCTTAGTGGTAGATTCAGATACGCAGTATTTT. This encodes CASSLVVDSDTQYF.

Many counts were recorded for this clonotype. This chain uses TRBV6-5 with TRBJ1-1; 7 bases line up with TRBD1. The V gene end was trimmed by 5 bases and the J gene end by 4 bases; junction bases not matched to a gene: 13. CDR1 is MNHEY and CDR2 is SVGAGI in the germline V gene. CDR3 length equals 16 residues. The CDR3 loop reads CASSTLQGLVGTEAFF. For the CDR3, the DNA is TGTGCCAGCAGTACCTTACAGGGGTTGGTCGGCACTGAAGCTTTCTTT.

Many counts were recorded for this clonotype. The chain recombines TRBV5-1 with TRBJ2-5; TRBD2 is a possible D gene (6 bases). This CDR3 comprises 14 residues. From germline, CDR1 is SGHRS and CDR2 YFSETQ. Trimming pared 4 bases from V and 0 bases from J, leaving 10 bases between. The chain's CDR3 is CASSGDWDQETQYF. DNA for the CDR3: TGCGCCAGCAGCGGGGACTGGGACCAAGAGACCCAGTACTTC.

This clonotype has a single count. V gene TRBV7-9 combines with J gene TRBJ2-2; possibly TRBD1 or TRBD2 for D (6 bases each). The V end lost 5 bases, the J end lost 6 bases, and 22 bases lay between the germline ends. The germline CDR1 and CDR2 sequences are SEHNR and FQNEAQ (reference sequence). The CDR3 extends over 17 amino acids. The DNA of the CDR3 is TGTGCCAGCAGCAATAATGGCCCCGGGGGCCCCCCCGGGGAGCTGTTTTTT. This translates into CASSNNGPGGPPGELFF.

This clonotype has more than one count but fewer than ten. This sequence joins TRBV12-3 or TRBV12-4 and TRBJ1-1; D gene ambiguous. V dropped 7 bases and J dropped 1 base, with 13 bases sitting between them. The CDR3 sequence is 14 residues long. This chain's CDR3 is CASTVFPGNTEAFF. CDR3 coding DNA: TGTGCCAGCACCGTTTTTCCGGGGAACACTGAAGCTTTCTTT.

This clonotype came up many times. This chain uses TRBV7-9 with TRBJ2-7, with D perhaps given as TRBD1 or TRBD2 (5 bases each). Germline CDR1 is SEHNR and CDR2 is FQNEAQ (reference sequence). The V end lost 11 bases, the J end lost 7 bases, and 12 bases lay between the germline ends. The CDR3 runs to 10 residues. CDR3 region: CASSGGEQYF. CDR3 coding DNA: TGTGCCTCCTCTGGGGGAGAGCAGTACTTC.

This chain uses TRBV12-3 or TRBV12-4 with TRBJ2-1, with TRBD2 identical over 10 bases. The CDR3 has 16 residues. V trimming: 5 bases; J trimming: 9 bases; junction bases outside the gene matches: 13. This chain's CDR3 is CASSPEGAGGPGEQFF. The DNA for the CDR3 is TGTGCCAGCAGTCCCGAAGGAGCGGGAGGGCCCGGTGAGCAGTTCTTC.

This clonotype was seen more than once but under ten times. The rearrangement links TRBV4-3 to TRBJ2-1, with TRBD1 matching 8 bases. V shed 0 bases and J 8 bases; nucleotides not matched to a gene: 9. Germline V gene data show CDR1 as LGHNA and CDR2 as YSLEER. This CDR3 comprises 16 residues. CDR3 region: CASSQEGQDPDDEQFF. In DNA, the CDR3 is TGCGCCAGCAGCCAAGAGGGACAGGATCCGGATGATGAGCAGTTCTTC.

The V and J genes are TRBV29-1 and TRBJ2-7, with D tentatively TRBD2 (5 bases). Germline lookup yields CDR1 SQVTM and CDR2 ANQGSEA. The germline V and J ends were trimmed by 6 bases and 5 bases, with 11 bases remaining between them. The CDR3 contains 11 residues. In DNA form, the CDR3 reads TGCAGCGTCACCGACGGGGACGAGCAGTACTTC. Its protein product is CSVTDGDEQYF.

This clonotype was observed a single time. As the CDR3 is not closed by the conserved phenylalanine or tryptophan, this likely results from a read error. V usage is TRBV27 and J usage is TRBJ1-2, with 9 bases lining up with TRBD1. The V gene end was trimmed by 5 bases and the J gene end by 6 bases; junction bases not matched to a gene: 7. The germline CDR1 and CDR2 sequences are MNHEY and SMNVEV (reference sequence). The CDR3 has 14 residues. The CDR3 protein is CASSRTGVVHGYTS. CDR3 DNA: TGTGCCAGCAGTCGGACAGGGGTAGTCCATGGCTACACCTCC.

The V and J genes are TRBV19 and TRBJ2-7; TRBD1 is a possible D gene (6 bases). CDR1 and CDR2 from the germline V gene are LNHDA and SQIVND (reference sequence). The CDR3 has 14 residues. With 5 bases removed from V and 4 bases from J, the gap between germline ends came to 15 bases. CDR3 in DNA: TGTGCCAGTAGTTCCCGGGACACTTTATACGAGCAGTACTTC. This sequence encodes CASSSRDTLYEQYF.

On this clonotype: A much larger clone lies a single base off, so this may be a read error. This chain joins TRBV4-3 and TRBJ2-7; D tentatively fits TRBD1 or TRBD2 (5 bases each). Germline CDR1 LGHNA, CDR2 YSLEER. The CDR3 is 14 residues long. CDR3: CASSQARDGYVQYF. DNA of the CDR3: TGCGCCAGCAGCCAGGCCCGGGACGGCTACGTGCAGTACTTC.

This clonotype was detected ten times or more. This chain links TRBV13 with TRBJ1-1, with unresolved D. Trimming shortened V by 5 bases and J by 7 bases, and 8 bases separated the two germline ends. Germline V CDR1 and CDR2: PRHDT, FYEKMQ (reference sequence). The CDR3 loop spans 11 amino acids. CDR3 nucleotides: TGTGCCAGCAGCGTAGACGGTGAAGCTTTCTTT. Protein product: CASSVDGEAFF.

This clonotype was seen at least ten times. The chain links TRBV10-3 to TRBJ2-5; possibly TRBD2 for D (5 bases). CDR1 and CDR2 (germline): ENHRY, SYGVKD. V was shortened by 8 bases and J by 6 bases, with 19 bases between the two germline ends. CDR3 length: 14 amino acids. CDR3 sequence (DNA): TGTGCCATCCTCGACCGAAATGACGGGAAGACCCAGTACTTC. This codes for CAILDRNDGKTQYF.

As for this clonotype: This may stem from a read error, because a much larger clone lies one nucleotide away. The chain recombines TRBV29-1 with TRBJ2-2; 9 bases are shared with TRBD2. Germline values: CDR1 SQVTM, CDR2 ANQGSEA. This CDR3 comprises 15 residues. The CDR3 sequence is CSVELAGTNTGELVF. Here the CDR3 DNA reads TGCAGCGTTGAACTAGCGGGAACGAACACCGGGGAGCTGGTTTTT.

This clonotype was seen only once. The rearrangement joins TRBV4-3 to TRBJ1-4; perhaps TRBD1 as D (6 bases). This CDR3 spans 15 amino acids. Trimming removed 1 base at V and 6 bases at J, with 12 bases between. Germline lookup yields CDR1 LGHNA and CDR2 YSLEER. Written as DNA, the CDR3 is TGCGCCAGCAGCCAAGCTCGCAGGGGTGATGAAAAACTGTTTTTT. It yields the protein CASSQARRGDEKLFF.

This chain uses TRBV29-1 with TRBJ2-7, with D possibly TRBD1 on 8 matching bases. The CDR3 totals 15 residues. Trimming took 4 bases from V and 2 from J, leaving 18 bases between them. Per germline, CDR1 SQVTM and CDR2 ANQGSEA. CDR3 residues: CSVGLTTGGAYEQYF. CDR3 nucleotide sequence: TGCAGCGTTGGCCTAACTACAGGGGGGGCCTACGAGCAGTACTTC.

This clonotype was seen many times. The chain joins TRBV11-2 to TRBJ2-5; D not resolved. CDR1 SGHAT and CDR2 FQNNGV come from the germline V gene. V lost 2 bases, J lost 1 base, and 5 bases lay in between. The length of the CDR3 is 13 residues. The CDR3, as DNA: TGTGCCAGCAGCTTACCCAGCCAAGAGACCCAGTACTTC. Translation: CASSLPSQETQYF. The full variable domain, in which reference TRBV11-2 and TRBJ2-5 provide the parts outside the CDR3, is EAGVAQSPRYKIIEKRQSVAFWCNPISGHATLYWYQQILGQGPKLLIQFQNNGVVDDSQLPKDRFSAERLKGVDSTLKIQPAKLEDSAVYLCASSLPSQETQYFGPGTRLLVL.

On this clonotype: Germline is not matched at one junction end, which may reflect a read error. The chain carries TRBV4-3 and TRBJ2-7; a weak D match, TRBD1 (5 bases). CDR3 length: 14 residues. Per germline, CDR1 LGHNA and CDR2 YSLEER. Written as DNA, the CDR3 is TGCGCCAGCAGCCCCCGGGCAGGGTGGTACGCGCCGTCCTTC. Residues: CASSPRAGWYAPSF.

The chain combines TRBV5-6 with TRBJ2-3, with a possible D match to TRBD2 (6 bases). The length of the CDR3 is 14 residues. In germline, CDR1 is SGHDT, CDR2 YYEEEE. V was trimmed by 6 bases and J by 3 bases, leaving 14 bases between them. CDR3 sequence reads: CASISGSLTDTQYF. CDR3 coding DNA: TGTGCCAGCATCTCCGGGAGTTTGACAGATACGCAGTATTTT.